This is a list of T cell receptor beta chains from one sample in a study of T cell repertoires in cytomegalovirus infection. Via MiXCR, TCRdb re-called the reads, giving one row per CDR3 protein. The table records about 400,000 distinct CDR3 sequences, 15% to 20% of them present only once. The sample was PBMCs. These receptors were collected from a human donor in good health (CMV status not recorded). Some clones in this sample may be carry-over from other donors' samples. CDR3s include the opening cysteine and the closing phenylalanine or tryptophan. A D gene is named only where the DNA matches it firmly. Only part of the rows carry a size: once, few, many, or a class if the clone is expanded.

D: NA
J: TRBJ2-3
V: TRBV3-1
size: few
DNA: TGTGCCAGCAGCCCGCGGGGTAACACAGATACGCAGTATTTT
CDR3: CASSPRGNTDTQYF

D: NA
J: TRBJ1-4
V: TRBV7-9
size: NA
DNA: TGTGCCAGCAGCTCGGGACGGGGAAAACTGTTTTTT
CDR3: CASSSGRGKLFF

D: NA
J: TRBJ1-3
V: TRBV7-9
size: few
DNA: TGTGCCAGCAGCCACACCACAGGTAGCTCTGGAAACACCATATATTTT
CDR3: CASSHTTGSSGNTIYF

D: NA
J: TRBJ1-1
V: TRBV6-4
size: NA
DNA: TGTGCCAGCAGTGCACCGGGTCAGGGAGGCGTGAACACTGAAGCTTTCTTT
CDR3: CASSAPGQGGVNTEAFF

D: NA
J: TRBJ2-1
V: TRBV7-2
size: many
DNA: TGTGCCAGCATCATTCAGGGGGGACCTTACAATGAGCAGTTCTTC
CDR3: CASIIQGGPYNEQFF

D: NA
J: TRBJ1-5
V: TRBV2
size: NA
DNA: TGTGCCAGCAGTGAGGGCTGGGCCCAGCATTTT
CDR3: CASSEGWAQHF

D: TRBD2
J: TRBJ2-1
V: TRBV2
size: NA
DNA: TGTGCCAGCAGTATGCTAGCGGGAGGGGGCAATGAGCAGTTCTTC
CDR3: CASSMLAGGGNEQFF

D: TRBD2
J: TRBJ2-1
V: TRBV2
size: many
DNA: TGTGCCAGCAGTGAAGGACTAGCAAGGGATGAGCAGTTCTTC
CDR3: CASSEGLARDEQFF

D: NA
J: TRBJ2-7
V: TRBV20-1
size: NA
DNA: TGCAGTGCTGCCGGGACACTATACGAGCAGTACTTC
CDR3: CSAAGTLYEQYF

D: NA
J: TRBJ2-3
V: TRBV2
size: few
DNA: TGTGCCAGCAGTGTTCAGGGCAGCACAGATACGCAGTATTTT
CDR3: CASSVQGSTDTQYF

D: TRBD1
J: TRBJ1-1
V: TRBV29-1
size: NA
DNA: TGCAGCGTCCTGACAGGGGTGACCACTGAAGCTTTCTTT
CDR3: CSVLTGVTTEAFF

D: NA
J: TRBJ1-4
V: TRBV7-9
size: many
DNA: TGTGCCAGCAGCTTAGCTGTCAACAGAAATGAAAAACTGTTTTTT
CDR3: CASSLAVNRNEKLFF

D: NA
J: TRBJ2-2
V: TRBV28
size: many
DNA: TGTGCCAGCAGACCACTAGACGCGAACACCGGGGAGCTGTTTTTT
CDR3: CASRPLDANTGELFF

D: NA
J: TRBJ2-7
V: TRBV4-2
size: NA
DNA: TGTGCCAGCAGCCAAGCTGTTTCCTACGAGCAGTACTTC
CDR3: CASSQAVSYEQYF

D: NA
J: TRBJ1-5
V: TRBV19
size: NA
DNA: TGTGCCAGTAGTATGGGCGGGATAGAGCATTTT
CDR3: CASSMGGIEHF

D: NA
J: TRBJ2-7
V: TRBV5-4
size: many
DNA: TGTGCCAGCAGCCCCCGTCCCAGGGAATACGAGCAGTACTTC
CDR3: CASSPRPREYEQYF

D: TRBD1
J: TRBJ2-7
V: TRBV18
size: few
DNA: TGTGCCAGCTCGAGACAGGGGGGGCCTTACGAGCAGTACTTC
CDR3: CASSRQGGPYEQYF

D: TRBD2
J: TRBJ2-7
V: TRBV4-3
size: NA
DNA: TGCGCCAGCAGCCAAGATTGGGGGGGGGGGGGTTGGACTAGCGGGAGCTACGAGCAGTACTTC
CDR3: CASSQDWGGGGWTSGSYEQYF

D: NA
J: TRBJ1-3
V: TRBV7-2
size: many
DNA: TGTGCCAGCAGCTGGGCCCATGGAAACACCATATATTTT
CDR3: CASSWAHGNTIYF

D: TRBD1
J: TRBJ1-3
V: TRBV28
size: NA
DNA: TGTGCCAGCAGTTCGTGGCGTACTACAGGGGGGAGAAACACCATATATTTT
CDR3: CASSSWRTTGGRNTIYF

D: NA
J: TRBJ2-7
V: TRBV20-1
size: NA
DNA: TGCAGTGCCACAGGGTCCCCAAGCTCCTACGAGCAGTACTTC
CDR3: CSATGSPSSYEQYF

D: NA
J: TRBJ2-5
V: TRBV7-8
size: many
DNA: TGTGCCAGCAGCTTTTCCCGGCGGGTAGAGACCCAGTACTTC
CDR3: CASSFSRRVETQYF

D: TRBD1
J: TRBJ1-4
V: TRBV6-1
size: few
DNA: TGTGCCAGCACCGAGAGGACAGGTGAAAAACTGTTTTTT
CDR3: CASTERTGEKLFF

D: TRBD2
J: TRBJ2-1
V: TRBV5-4
size: NA
DNA: TGTGCCACAAAGACTAGCGGATCCTACAATGAGCAGTTCTTC
CDR3: CATKTSGSYNEQFF

D: NA
J: TRBJ2-1
V: TRBV28
size: many
DNA: TGTGCCAGCAGTTTCCCGGGGGGCGATTCGGATGAGCAGTTCTTC
CDR3: CASSFPGGDSDEQFF

D: NA
J: TRBJ2-1
V: TRBV5-1
size: NA
DNA: TGCGCCAGCAGCTTGAGCAGGGGTCGTAGGAATGAGCAGTTCTTC
CDR3: CASSLSRGRRNEQFF

D: NA
J: TRBJ1-2
V: TRBV7-6
size: many
DNA: TGTGCCAGCAGCTTTAAAACAGGGCCCTTACATCATGGCTACACCTTC
CDR3: CASSFKTGPLHHGYTF

D: NA
J: TRBJ1-5
V: TRBV12-3/TRBV12-4
size: few
DNA: TGTGCCAGCAGTGGGGGGGAGAGCAATCAGCCCCAGCATTTT
CDR3: CASSGGESNQPQHF

D: NA
J: TRBJ1-2
V: TRBV7-8
size: many
DNA: TGTGCCAGCAGCTTACCGGGGCGGGCAGGGAAGGGACTTAACTATGGCTACACCTTC
CDR3: CASSLPGRAGKGLNYGYTF

D: TRBD2
J: TRBJ2-6
V: TRBV19
size: few
DNA: TGTGCCAGTAGTATCCTGGGACTAGCGGGAGCGTCCGGGGCCAACGTCCTGACTTTC
CDR3: CASSILGLAGASGANVLTF

D: NA
J: TRBJ2-4
V: TRBV28
size: few
DNA: TGTGCCAGCAAGGACGCAGCTCTAGCCAAAAACATTCAGTACTTC
CDR3: CASKDAALAKNIQYF

D: NA
J: TRBJ2-7
V: TRBV7-2
size: NA
DNA: TGTGCCAGCAGCACCCGACCGGGTAACTGCGAGCAGTACTTC
CDR3: CASSTRPGNCEQYF

D: NA
J: TRBJ2-1
V: TRBV7-2
size: many
DNA: TGTGCCAGCAGCTTAGGCGCCATATACAATGAGCAGTTCTTC
CDR3: CASSLGAIYNEQFF

D: NA
J: TRBJ1-1
V: TRBV5-1
size: NA
DNA: TGCGCCAGCAGCTTAATTCCAGGGGACACTGAAGCTTTCTTT
CDR3: CASSLIPGDTEAFF

D: NA
J: TRBJ2-3
V: TRBV4-1
size: NA
DNA: TGCGCCAGCAGCCAAAGGAGGGGGCAAGATACGCAGTATTTT
CDR3: CASSQRRGQDTQYF

D: NA
J: TRBJ1-1
V: TRBV4-1
size: NA
DNA: TGCGCCAGCAGCCAAGGTGAATCAATTACTGAAGCTTTCTTT
CDR3: CASSQGESITEAFF

D: TRBD2
J: TRBJ2-1
V: TRBV18
size: NA
DNA: TGTGCCAGCTCACCTACCCCAGTACAGCGGGGAAACAATGAGCAGTTCTTC
CDR3: CASSPTPVQRGNNEQFF

D: NA
J: TRBJ1-2
V: TRBV5-1
size: few
DNA: TGCGCCAGCAGCTTGGGTGGCGGACCTTATGGCTACACCTTC
CDR3: CASSLGGGPYGYTF

D: TRBD2
J: TRBJ2-1
V: TRBV12-5
size: few
DNA: TGTGCTAGTGCGGGTAGCGGGAGCCCTAAATGGTATGAGCAGTTCTTC
CDR3: CASAGSGSPKWYEQFF

D: TRBD1
J: TRBJ1-2
V: TRBV12-3/TRBV12-4
size: many
DNA: TGTGCCAGCAGTTCATACAGGGGACTCTATGGCTACACCTTC
CDR3: CASSSYRGLYGYTF

D: NA
J: TRBJ2-5
V: TRBV20-1
size: NA
DNA: TGCAGTGCAGAAGGGGGGCGGCTAGAGACCCAGTACTTC
CDR3: CSAEGGRLETQYF

D: NA
J: TRBJ2-2
V: TRBV7-6
size: few
DNA: TGTGCCAGCAGCTTAGGTCAGGGTCTTTCCGCCGGGGAGCTGTTTTTT
CDR3: CASSLGQGLSAGELFF

D: NA
J: TRBJ1-5
V: TRBV28
size: NA
DNA: TGTGCCAGCAGTTTTGTCGCACGGCAGCCCCAGCATTTT
CDR3: CASSFVARQPQHF

D: NA
J: TRBJ2-3
V: TRBV7-9
size: few
DNA: TGTGCCAGCAGCTTATCACAGGGACCCCCAGATACGCAGTATTTT
CDR3: CASSLSQGPPDTQYF

D: NA
J: TRBJ2-5
V: TRBV12-3/TRBV12-4
size: NA
DNA: TGTGCCAGCAGCAGACCCGGGGAGACCCAGTACTTC
CDR3: CASSRPGETQYF

D: NA
J: TRBJ1-1
V: TRBV5-5
size: many
DNA: TGTGCCAGCAGCTTGGGCCCTACAGTGAACACTGAAGCTTTCTTT
CDR3: CASSLGPTVNTEAFF

D: TRBD1
J: TRBJ2-3
V: TRBV6-1
size: many
DNA: TGTGCCAGCAGTTCTCAGGGGGCAGGGCGAGATACGCAGTATTTT
CDR3: CASSSQGAGRDTQYF

D: NA
J: TRBJ2-3
V: TRBV7-2
size: many
DNA: TGTGCCAGCAGCTTAGATGGCAGCACAGATACGCAGTATTTT
CDR3: CASSLDGSTDTQYF

D: NA
J: TRBJ1-6
V: TRBV27
size: NA
DNA: TGTGCCAGCAGTCCCCGGACAGTCTATAATTCACCCCTCCACTTT
CDR3: CASSPRTVYNSPLHF

D: NA
J: TRBJ1-1
V: TRBV6-4
size: NA
DNA: TGTGCCAGCAGTGACGGCTCCCGGGACGTTAAAGCTTTCTTT
CDR3: CASSDGSRDVKAFF

D: NA
J: TRBJ1-2
V: TRBV29-1
size: NA
DNA: TGCAGCGTTGATAGGCAGGGAGTCTACACCTTC
CDR3: CSVDRQGVYTF

D: NA
J: TRBJ1-5
V: TRBV29-1
size: NA
DNA: TGCAGCGTTCAAGGGGGAGGAAATCAGCCCCAGCATTTT
CDR3: CSVQGGGNQPQHF

D: NA
J: TRBJ1-1
V: TRBV4-1
size: NA
DNA: TGCGCCAGCAGACACACGGGGGATACCGAAGCTTTCTTT
CDR3: CASRHTGDTEAFF

D: TRBD1
J: TRBJ2-3
V: TRBV6-5
size: many
DNA: TGTGCCAGCAGTTACTCGGACAGGGCCTCGGATACGCAGTATTTT
CDR3: CASSYSDRASDTQYF